The entry that follows covers one TCR beta chain sequence. What this receptor recognizes is not known. No much larger clonotype is one base removed from it; base qualities were not supplied. The immunoSEQ Assay, a bias-controlled multiplex PCR, was used to amplify TCRbeta CDR3 regions from genomic DNA. As for how the authors treated the data: Nucleated cell counts per sample were estimated from amplification of reference gene primers within the assay. To quantify the absolute abundance of each unique TCRbeta CDR3 rearrangement, sequence reads were collapsed and filtered. For each sample, productive Simpson clonality was calculated by taking the square root of Simpson's diversity index across productive rearrangements. Not all clones reach the TCRdb copy of this immuneACCESS table, which keeps in-frame sequences only. Checked studies attribute under half of the gap to unresolved V genes and leave the rest unexplained. V and J calls and clone size come straight from that table; D and trimming were deduced from the DNA. This sample has roughly 300,000 clones in its table, and about 89% of those were observed once. The top ten constitute about 7.8% of the sample.

A second Seattle source provided samples from volunteer blood donors who had recovered from COVID-19. Collaborating institutions collected whole blood in K2EDTA tubes following their own protocols. For TCRbeta analysis, collaborators shipped samples in one of three forms: frozen whole blood, isolated PBMCs, or DNA extracted from either of those sample types. Spanning cysteine to phenylalanine, the CDR3 consists of 14 amino acids. Just the 42-base CDR3 DNA is kept, in frame starting at base 1. V is shortened by 2 bases, J by 5 bases, and the region joining them spans 10 bases. CDR1 and CDR2 are drawn from the germline V gene (reference sequence): MNHEY, SMNVEV. This specimen belongs to a study of blood T cell repertoires in COVID-19 (dated by TCRdb to 2019 to 2021). With respect to the entire study: Collaborator samples came from the United States, Italy and Spain and covered acute and convalescent phases of COVID-19. The dataset comprised deeply sampled blood TCRbeta repertoires from subjects exposed to, actively infected with, or recovered from COVID-19. The repertoires were released in a freely available public database intended as a resource for research on the immune response to SARS-CoV-2. The sample metadata nearly always contained a de-identified subject ID, COVID-19 status, age in years and sex. HLA class I and class II types, where available, came from metadata supplied by the sample provider rather than from assay-based typing. The prospective study material was composed of cDNA or gDNA derived from T cells, B-cell-depleted T cells, or PBMCs. The samples were drawn from the first 160 participants of the ongoing ImmuneRACE study and from over a thousand subjects provided by 6 global collaborators.

Results and caveats for the whole study, not just this receptor: Clinical and demographic metadata were provided uncurated, with the amount varying by source and participant.

The chain was built from TRBV27 and TRBJ2-1, with a weak D call of TRBD1 (5 bases match). This TCR was sampled from a woman in her forties or fifties who had recovered from COVID-19. The specimen was peripheral blood. The bases read TGTGCCAGCAGTTTAGGAAGGGGCAACAATGAGCAGTTCTTC. This yields the protein CASSLGRGNNEQFF.